Below, 26 T cell receptor beta chains from the same sample are listed, as sequenced in a study of CD8 T cells in ankylosing spondylitis. Study conclusions and caveats: Roughly eight highly homologous variants made up a TCR beta motif that seemed to typify ankylosing spondylitis blood.

These receptors have no identified antigens. TCRdb redid the calling of the 5' RACE reads with MiXCR, one entry per CDR3 protein. The table records roughly 370,000 distinct CDR3 sequences, around 20% of them present only once. The specimen was blood, either unsorted or a sorted T cell fraction (not recorded which). Receptors originate from a male donor with ankylosing spondylitis.

V is TRBV24-1 and J is TRBJ2-1, with D hard to call. Trimming removed 9 bases at V and 4 bases at J, with 6 bases between. The CDR3 loop spans 11 amino acids. The germline gives CDR1 KGHDR, CDR2 SFDVKD. As DNA, the CDR3 is TGTGCCACCGCTATTTACAATGAGCAGTTCTTC. This translates into CATAIYNEQFF.

As regards this clonotype: Sequence at one end of the junction differs from germline and may be a read error. The CDR3 DNA sequence: TGTGCCAGCAGCTCGGAGGTGTCAACATCAGCCCCGGGATTT. Translated, it gives CASSSEVSTSAPGF. The chain links TRBV5-4 to TRBJ1-5; no clear D gene. CDR1 is SGHNT, CDR2 YYREEE, per germline (reference sequence). This CDR3 has 14 amino acids.

This clonotype was found a few times. The chain is built from TRBV7-2 and TRBJ2-1, with a weak D call TRBD2 (6 bases). This CDR3 contains 13 residues. Germline V gene lookup returns CDR1 SGHTA and CDR2 FQGNSA. Between the trimmed V and J ends, which lost 4 bases and 4 bases, there was a span of 8 bases. CDR3 sequence: CASSSAGYNEQFF. The CDR3, as DNA: TGTGCCAGCAGCTCCGCGGGGTACAATGAGCAGTTCTTC.

In this sample, this clonotype turned up a few times. V usage is TRBV7-9 and J usage is TRBJ2-7; D is unresolved. This CDR3 spans 14 amino acids. V was cut by 5 bases and J by 2 bases, with 13 bases left in between. Germline loops: CDR1 SEHNR, CDR2 FQNEAQ (reference sequence). The CDR3 reads CASSVTSMPYEQYF. CDR3 in DNA: TGTGCCAGCAGCGTGACTTCAATGCCCTACGAGCAGTACTTC.

J is TRBJ2-1 and V is TRBV7-3, with TRBD2 matching over 10 bases. Germline trimming cut 5 bases from V and 4 bases from J; bases unmatched to any gene: 8. This CDR3 is built from 16 residues. Germline CDR1 reads SGHTA; CDR2 reads FQGTGA. CDR3 residues: CASSLAGTSVYNEQFF. CDR3 in DNA: TGTGCCAGCAGCCTGGCCGGGACTAGCGTTTACAATGAGCAGTTCTTC.

V gene TRBV5-1 combines with J gene TRBJ2-3; no clear D. Germline loops: CDR1 SGHRS, CDR2 YFSETQ. The CDR3 length is 15 residues. Trimming stripped 4 bases from V and 0 bases from J, with 12 bases between. This chain's CDR3 is CASSLTRSSTDTQYF. In nucleotides, the CDR3 is TGCGCCAGCAGCCTGACCAGGAGTAGCACAGATACGCAGTATTTT.

This sequence joins TRBV28 and TRBJ2-1, with 7 bases fitting TRBD2. The CDR3 has 15 residues. Germline loops: CDR1 MDHEN, CDR2 SYDVKM. Germline trimming cut 5 bases from V and 5 bases from J; bases unmatched to any gene: 9. The CDR3 spells CASSPRREYNNEQFF. DNA for the CDR3: TGTGCCAGCAGTCCGAGGCGGGAGTATAACAATGAGCAGTTCTTC.

The chain has TRBV5-1 and TRBJ2-7, with 11 bases that match TRBD1. From germline, CDR1 is SGHRS and CDR2 YFSETQ. This CDR3 is built from 15 residues. Trimming at V came to 6 bases and at J to 1 base, leaving 6 bases not matched to a gene. CDR3 region: CASTNGDRGSYEQYF. DNA for the CDR3: TGCGCCAGCACAAACGGGGACAGGGGGTCCTACGAGCAGTACTTC. Combining the CDR3 with reference TRBV5-1 and TRBJ2-7 gives the whole variable domain KAGVTQTPRYLIKTRGQQVTLSCSPISGHRSVSWYQQTPGQGLQFLFEYFSETQRNKGNFPGRFSGRQFSNSRSEMNVSTLELGDSALYLCASTNGDRGSYEQYFGPGTRLTVT.

This rearrangement joins TRBV4-1 to TRBJ2-7; the match to TRBD2 covers 12 bases. The germline V gene has CDR1 MGHRA and CDR2 YSYEKL. The length of the CDR3 is 20 residues. The J segment lost 2 bases and the V segment lost 0 bases, leaving 14 bases of the junction unmatched. This CDR3 reads CASSQDIPGLAGYSAYEQYF. CDR3 nucleotides: TGCGCCAGCAGCCAAGATATCCCCGGACTAGCGGGATATAGCGCCTACGAGCAGTACTTC.

In this sample, this clonotype turned up a few times. This sequence joins TRBV6-1 and TRBJ2-2, with TRBD2 matching over 13 bases. CDR1 is MNHNS, CDR2 SASEGT, per germline. V gave up 11 bases and J gave up 4 bases; unmatched junction bases: 10. The CDR3 is made up of 16 amino acids. For the CDR3, the DNA is TGTGCCGGACGACCGGGACTAGCGGGACTCACCGGGGAGCTGTTTTTT. It is translated as CAGRPGLAGLTGELFF.

J is TRBJ1-1 and V is TRBV10-3; 9 bases are a match to TRBD1. The CDR3 runs to 19 residues. Trimming took 0 bases from V and 1 from J; bases not matched to a gene: 12. The germline gives CDR1 ENHRY, CDR2 SYGVKD. The CDR3 reads CAISESIGRTGARNTEAFF. The CDR3 coding sequence is TGTGCCATCAGTGAGTCGATAGGGAGGACAGGGGCAAGGAACACTGAAGCTTTCTTT.

This clonotype turned up a few times. The chain carries TRBV29-1 and TRBJ2-5, with 10 bases fitting TRBD1. The CDR3 has 15 residues. Germline loops: CDR1 SQVTM, CDR2 ANQGSEA. The V gene end was trimmed by 1 base and the J gene end by 5 bases; junction bases not matched to a gene: 7. The CDR3 DNA follows: TGCAGCGTTGAAGGGGGGACAGGGGCCGACGAGACCCAGTACTTC. It specifies CSVEGGTGADETQYF. Together with reference TRBV29-1 and TRBJ2-5, the CDR3 gives the full variable domain: SAVISQKPSRDICQRGTSLTIQCQVDSQVTMMFWYRQQPGQSLTLIATANQGSEATYESGFVIDKFPISRPNLTFSTLTVSNMSPEDSSIYLCSVEGGTGADETQYFGPGTRLLVL.

The chain joins TRBV13 to TRBJ2-7; no clear D gene. Trimming took 6 bases from V and 6 from J, leaving 9 bases between them. The CDR3 totals 11 residues. Germline CDR1 reads PRHDT; CDR2 reads FYEKMQ (reference sequence). The CDR3 DNA is TGTGCCAGCAGGCGCGACGGCGAGCAGTACTTC. This gives the protein CASRRDGEQYF.

This clonotype came up a few times. This chain connects TRBV6-5 to TRBJ2-7, with D unclear. In germline, CDR1 is MNHEY, CDR2 SVGAGI. Between the trimmed V and J ends, which lost 0 bases and 0 bases, there was a span of 12 bases. The CDR3 has 16 amino acids. CDR3: CASSYSFIRSSYEQYF. The CDR3 DNA follows: TGTGCCAGCAGTTACTCGTTCATCCGGAGCTCCTACGAGCAGTACTTC.

The chain has TRBV7-3 and TRBJ2-2; TRBD2 agrees at 9 bases. The germline V gene has CDR1 SGHTA and CDR2 FQGTGA. J lost 3 bases, V lost 5 bases, and 1 base had no gene match. CDR3 length equals 14 residues. The CDR3 here is CASSRGGDTGELFF. The CDR3 DNA reads as TGTGCCAGCAGCCGCGGGGGGGACACCGGGGAGCTGTTTTTT.

This clonotype was counted between two and nine times. The rearrangement uses TRBV9 and TRBJ2-3; TRBD1 is a possible D gene (7 bases). Germline loops: CDR1 SGDLS, CDR2 YYNGEE. CDR3 length: 15 amino acids. The V end lost 3 bases, the J end lost 6 bases, and 17 bases lay between the germline ends. DNA of the CDR3: TGTGCCAGCAGCGCCTTCGACAGGGCGGGGGATACGCAGTATTTT. Protein: CASSAFDRAGDTQYF. Using reference TRBV9 and TRBJ2-3 for the parts outside the CDR3, the full variable domain is DSGVTQTPKHLITATGQRVTLRCSPRSGDLSVYWYQQSLDQGLQFLIQYYNGEERAKGNILERFSAQQFPDLHSELNLSSLELGDSALYFCASSAFDRAGDTQYFGPGTRLTVL.

This clonotype was seen more than once but under ten times. CDR3 DNA: TGCGCCAGCAGCCAAGAAGAACAGGGGTACACTGAAGCTTTCTTT. It yields the protein CASSQEEQGYTEAFF. The J gene is TRBJ1-1, the V gene TRBV4-1; 7 positions agree with TRBD1. The CDR3 totals 15 residues. V was pared by 0 bases and J by 3 bases, with 4 bases of the junction left unmatched. Germline CDR1 is MGHRA and CDR2 is YSYEKL.

The chain has TRBV7-3 and TRBJ1-1; tentatively, D is TRBD1 (6 bases). Germline loops: CDR1 SGHTA, CDR2 FQGTGA. Trimming removed 5 bases from V and 8 bases from J, with 21 bases in between. The CDR3 totals 15 residues. CDR3 in DNA: TGTGCCAGCAGCCTAGGGGGTACCCGCCGGGCCGAAGCTTTCTTT. Amino acid sequence: CASSLGGTRRAEAFF.

This clonotype was picked up many times. The chain links TRBV5-1 to TRBJ2-1; D not resolved. V lost 3 bases to trimming and J lost 7 bases, with 11 bases between them. Germline V lookup: CDR1 SGHRS, CDR2 YFSETQ. The CDR3 consists of 13 residues. The CDR3 DNA reads TGCGCCAGCAGCTCCGGTGGGGTGAATGAGCAGTTCTTC. As protein: CASSSGGVNEQFF.

In its sample, this clonotype was seen a few times. The J gene is TRBJ1-6, the V gene TRBV4-3; TRBD1 matches at 9 bases. CDR3 length: 16 amino acids. Germline V gene sequence: CDR1 LGHNA, CDR2 YSLEER. V was pared by 3 bases and J by 7 bases, with 7 bases of the junction left unmatched. CDR3 nucleotide sequence: TGCGCCAGCAGCCAGGGGGGACAGGGAGGGAATTCACCCCTCCACTTT. Protein sequence: CASSQGGQGGNSPLHF.

This clonotype was observed a few times. The chain recombines TRBV20-1 with TRBJ2-3; tentative D call: TRBD1 (6 bases). V lost 6 bases and J lost 7, with 20 bases in between. In germline, CDR1 is DFQATT, CDR2 SNEGSKA (reference sequence). This CDR3 has 14 amino acids. CDR3 in DNA: TGCAGTGCGGGGAACAGGGAGTTGTCATATACGCAGTATTTT. It specifies CSAGNRELSYTQYF.

This clonotype has just a few counts. V usage is TRBV11-2 and J usage is TRBJ2-2; 14 positions agree with TRBD2. Trimming removed 6 bases from V and 6 bases from J; junction bases left unmatched: 12. Germline V CDR1 and CDR2: SGHAT, FQNNGV. The length of the CDR3 is 18 residues. CDR3: CASSFDPGLAGEAGELFF. The CDR3 bases are TGTGCCAGCAGTTTCGACCCGGGACTAGCGGGAGAAGCCGGGGAGCTGTTTTTT.

The gene calls are TRBV11-2 and TRBJ2-3; a weak D match, TRBD1 (6 bases). From germline, CDR1 is SGHAT and CDR2 FQNNGV. The CDR3 consists of 17 residues. With 1 base removed from V and 0 bases from J, the gap between germline ends came to 14 bases. The CDR3 reads CASSLVWGPRSTDTQYF. The CDR3 DNA follows: TGTGCCAGCAGCTTAGTTTGGGGGCCCCGTAGCACAGATACGCAGTATTTT.

This chain connects TRBV12-3 or TRBV12-4 to TRBJ2-3, with D unresolved. This CDR3 has 14 amino acids. Between the trimmed V and J ends, which lost 3 bases and 2 bases, there was a span of 9 bases. The CDR3 sequence: CASSLKADTDTQYF. The CDR3 bases are TGTGCCAGCAGTTTGAAGGCGGACACAGATACGCAGTATTTT.

This clonotype was seen more than once but under ten times. The chain joins TRBV9 to TRBJ2-2; 11 bases map to TRBD2. V lost 3 bases, J lost 8 bases, and 9 bases stayed unmatched. The CDR3 consists of 16 residues. Germline V gives CDR1 SGDLS, CDR2 YYNGEE. The DNA for the CDR3 is TGTGCCAGCAGCGGGGGACTAGCGGCCCCCCCGGGGGAGCTGTTTTTT. Its translation is CASSGGLAAPPGELFF.

This chain links TRBV15 with TRBJ1-5; D unclear. CDR1 and CDR2 from the germline V gene are LNHNV and YYDKDF (reference sequence). V gave up 0 bases and J gave up 6 bases, with 6 bases separating them. The CDR3 is 13 amino acids. This chain's CDR3 is CATSRELGQPQHF. The DNA for the CDR3 is TGTGCCACCAGCAGAGAATTGGGTCAGCCCCAGCATTTT.